These 12 T cell receptor beta chains came from one sample sequenced in a study of blood T cell repertoires in COVID-19. The method was immunoSEQ multiplex PCR; TCRdb's version includes in-frame clones alone and lacks a portion of them. The repertoire holds around 260,000 clones, with around 85% as singletons. The sequenced material came from PBMCs or T cells enriched from blood (not recorded which). The receptors were sampled from a woman between 25 and 40 years old who had recovered from COVID-19.

The V gene is TRBV25-1, the J gene TRBJ2-1, with a weak D call TRBD2 (6 bases). Trimming took off 6 bases at V and 5 bases at J, with 20 bases between the two ends. Germline V gene lookup returns CDR1 MGHDK and CDR2 SYGVNS. This CDR3 region has 16 residues. CDR3 coding DNA: TGTGCCAGCAGAGGATTTTCGGGGGAGATCGACAATGAGCAGTTCTTC. Translating it yields CASRGFSGEIDNEQFF.

The rearrangement links TRBV5-1 to TRBJ2-3; no clear D gene. Looked up from germline, CDR1 is SGHRS and CDR2 is YFSETQ. The CDR3 has 15 amino acids. Trimming removed 0 bases at V and 3 bases at J, with 11 bases between. Here the CDR3 reads CASSLDGVLTDTQYF. For the CDR3, the DNA is TGCGCCAGCAGCTTGGATGGAGTGTTAACAGATACGCAGTATTTT.

The chain carries TRBV9 and TRBJ1-4; a weak D match, TRBD1 (5 bases). This CDR3 region has 16 residues. Trimming left V 3 bases short and J 2 bases short, with 14 bases between. Looked up from germline, CDR1 is SGDLS and CDR2 is YYNGEE. The CDR3 sequence is CASSASRGGTNEKLFF. The CDR3 nucleotides are TGTGCCAGCAGCGCCTCCCGTGGGGGGACTAATGAAAAACTGTTTTTT.

In this sample, this clone turned up once. V usage is TRBV24-1 and J usage is TRBJ2-7; D call uncertain. Trimming removed 7 bases at V and 2 bases at J, with 11 bases between. Germline CDR1 reads KGHDR; CDR2 reads SFDVKD. CDR3 length: 13 residues. The CDR3 region has the DNA TGTGCCACCAGCGGCGGCAGTCCCTACGAGCAGTACTTC. It translates to CATSGGSPYEQYF.

V usage is TRBV30 and J usage is TRBJ1-5; 7 bases agree with TRBD1. CDR3 length: 16 residues. Germline-derived CDR1 and CDR2 are GTSNPN and SVGIG (reference sequence). V lost 1 base to trimming and J lost 4 bases; unmatched junction nucleotides: 10. CDR3 protein: CAWSAFGTVGNQPQHF. The DNA of the CDR3 is TGTGCCTGGAGTGCATTCGGGACAGTCGGAAATCAGCCCCAGCATTTT.

The gene calls are TRBV2 and TRBJ2-2; TRBD2 is a possible D gene (5 bases). The germline V gene has CDR1 SNHLY and CDR2 FYNNEI. This CDR3 has 13 amino acids. The ends were cut back, 7 bases at V and 7 bases at J, with 13 bases in the middle. CDR3 DNA: TGTGCCAGCAACGAGATGGGAGTCGGGGAGCTGTTTTTT. This gives the protein CASNEMGVGELFF.

This chain joins TRBV11-1 and TRBJ2-7; 7 bases match TRBD2. Germline V lookup: CDR1 SGHAT, CDR2 FQDESV (reference sequence). The ends lost 4 bases at V and 3 bases at J; junction bases unmatched: 6. The CDR3 runs 14 residues. CDR3 in amino acids: CASSYYGTNYEQYF. Written as DNA, the CDR3 is TGTGCCAGCAGCTATTACGGGACTAACTACGAGCAGTACTTC.

The V and J genes are TRBV5-1 and TRBJ1-1; D call uncertain. Trimming shortened V by 0 bases and J by 4 bases, and 13 bases separated the two germline ends. Per germline, CDR1 SGHRS and CDR2 YFSETQ. This CDR3 is built from 15 residues. The CDR3 sequence: CASSLAGVQGTEAFF. CDR3 nucleotides: TGCGCCAGCAGCTTGGCCGGGGTGCAAGGCACTGAAGCTTTCTTT.

The chain carries TRBV19 and TRBJ2-3; D not certain. The CDR3 totals 16 residues. The V and J ends lost 5 bases and 1 base respectively, with 16 bases between them. Germline CDR1 LNHDA, CDR2 SQIVND (reference sequence). CDR3 sequence reads: CASSPPKLLRTDTQYF. CDR3 sequence (DNA): TGTGCCAGTAGTCCCCCGAAGCTTCTCCGCACAGATACGCAGTATTTT.

This chain links TRBV28 with TRBJ2-3; D is possibly TRBD2 (7 bases). Germline V gives CDR1 MDHEN, CDR2 SYDVKM. Deletions cut 2 bases from V and 3 bases from J, with 15 bases between. The CDR3 extends over 16 amino acids. CDR3 sequence reads: CASSLGGGARTDTQYF. CDR3 nucleotide sequence: TGTGCCAGCAGTTTAGGAGGGGGGGCAAGGACAGATACGCAGTATTTT.

The V gene is TRBV14, the J gene TRBJ2-3, with no clear D. The CDR3 covers 13 residues. Trimming removed 4 bases from V and 4 bases from J, with 9 bases in between. Per germline, CDR1 SGHDN and CDR2 FVKESK. DNA of the CDR3: TGTGCCAGCAGCCCGTTATTTTCAGATACGCAGTATTTT. Amino acids: CASSPLFSDTQYF.

This clone has just one count. The rearrangement joins TRBV7-3 to TRBJ1-5; TRBD1 agrees at 8 bases. Trimming removed 2 bases from V and 5 bases from J; junction bases left unmatched: 5. The CDR3 loop spans 15 amino acids. Per germline, CDR1 SGHTA and CDR2 FQGTGA. The CDR3 sequence is CASSLGPGGHQPQHF. The DNA of the CDR3 is TGTGCCAGCAGCTTAGGTCCAGGGGGCCATCAGCCCCAGCATTTT.